These 21 T cell receptor beta chains share one sample of origin, sequenced in a study of human T cells and chemical hapten exposure. TCRdb redid the calling of the RACE reads with MiXCR, one entry per CDR3 protein. The sample yields tens of thousands of distinct CDR3 sequences, around 5.5% seen once. The sample's time point: healthy volunteer bleed at 6 weeks. Unfractionated whole blood was the source of the extracted total RNA. Sequencing used whole blood. The receptors stem from a human donor in good health. Some clones in this sample may be carry-over from other donors' samples.

The chain uses TRBV7-9 and TRBJ1-4; D remains ambiguous. Germline V gene lookup returns CDR1 SEHNR and CDR2 FQNEAQ (reference sequence). The CDR3 runs 16 residues. The V end was cut by 8 bases, the J end by 6 bases, with 22 bases between. CDR3 amino acids: CASLPSWQANDEKLFF. The CDR3 DNA sequence: TGTGCCAGCTTACCCAGCTGGCAGGCCAATGATGAAAAACTGTTTTTT.

This clonotype was observed many times. This sequence joins TRBV21-1 and TRBJ2-7. TRBV21-1 is shown as a pseudogene. The CDR3 length is 11 residues. The DNA for the CDR3 is TGTGCCAGCAGCAACGACTACGAGCAGTACTTC. Its protein is CASSNDYEQYF.

This clonotype was observed many times. The genes are TRBV27 and TRBJ1-1; perhaps TRBD1 as D (6 bases). Germline V gene sequence: CDR1 MNHEY, CDR2 SMNVEV (reference sequence). The V end was cut by 2 bases, the J end by 4 bases, with 14 bases between. The CDR3 runs to 15 residues. The CDR3 here is CASSLAPQGPTEAFF. The CDR3 DNA follows: TGTGCCAGCAGTTTAGCGCCACAGGGTCCCACTGAAGCTTTCTTT.

This clonotype was counted ten times or more. The gene calls are TRBV6-6 and TRBJ1-2, with 8 nucleotides matching TRBD1. There are 15 residues in the CDR3. V was pared by 8 bases and J by 6 bases, with 14 bases of the junction left unmatched. Germline V gene lookup returns CDR1 MNHNY and CDR2 SVGAGI (reference sequence). The CDR3 sequence: CASYQLLQGADGYTF. The CDR3 coding sequence is TGTGCCAGCTATCAACTCCTGCAGGGGGCGGATGGCTACACCTTC.

Worth noting for this clonotype: This could be a read error, since a much larger clone is one nucleotide away. V and J are TRBV2 and TRBJ1-6; 8 bases are shared with TRBD1. V gave up 7 bases and J gave up 5 bases; unmatched junction bases: 10. This CDR3 region has 16 residues. CDR1 and CDR2 (germline): SNHLY, FYNNEI. The CDR3 region is CASTAWRQGHNSPLHF. The CDR3 coding sequence is TGTGCCAGCACCGCGTGGAGACAGGGGCATAATTCACCCCTCCACTTT.

This clonotype was found a few times. The chain couples TRBV11-2 to TRBJ1-1; 10 positions agree with TRBD1. Per germline, CDR1 SGHAT and CDR2 FQNNGV. The trim removed 5 bases at V and 6 bases at J, leaving 9 bases unmatched. CDR3 size: 15 residues. The CDR3 region has the DNA TGTGCCAGCAGCCGAGGAGGGGACAGGGGATCTGAAGCTTTCTTT. Its protein is CASSRGGDRGSEAFF.

In its sample, this clonotype was seen many times. The chain recombines TRBV29-1 with TRBJ2-7; TRBD1 is a possible D gene (6 bases). The CDR3 is made up of 13 amino acids. Trimming took 6 bases from V and 6 from J, leaving 18 bases between them. Germline V CDR1 and CDR2: SQVTM, ANQGSEA. The CDR3 bases are TGCAGCGTAACCCCAGGGGCCCTACGCGAGCAGTACTTC. Protein product: CSVTPGALREQYF.

This clonotype was picked up many times. The gene calls are TRBV20-1 and TRBJ1-4; no definite D call. Germline CDR1 reads DFQATT; CDR2 reads SNEGSKA (reference sequence). CDR3 length: 13 amino acids. Trimming cost V 7 bases and J 0 bases, with 9 bases left between them. The CDR3 region has the DNA TGCAGTGTCCTTTTTGCAACTAATGAAAAACTGTTTTTT. As protein: CSVLFATNEKLFF.

V and J are TRBV28 and TRBJ1-1, with TRBD1 matching over 7 bases. The CDR3 covers 13 residues. Germline V gives CDR1 MDHEN, CDR2 SYDVKM. After removal of 7 bases from V and 1 base from J, the junction contained 3 bases not matched to a gene. The CDR3 bases are TGTGCCAGCACCGGACAGGCGAACACTGAAGCTTTCTTT. This gives the protein CASTGQANTEAFF. The full variable domain, completed using reference TRBV28 and TRBJ1-1, is DVKVTQSSRYLVKRTGEKVFLECVQDMDHENMFWYRQDPGLGLRLIYFSYDVKMKEKGDIPEGYSVSREKKERFSLILESASTNQTSMYLCASTGQANTEAFFGQGTRLTVV.

The V gene is TRBV7-6, the J gene TRBJ2-5; D is undetermined. The CDR3 length is 13 residues. Germline CDR1 reads SGHVS; CDR2 reads FNYEAQ. With 2 bases removed from V and 4 bases from J, the gap between germline ends came to 8 bases. CDR3 DNA: TGTGCCAGCAGCTTATCGCGAGGAGAGACCCAGTACTTC. This translates into CASSLSRGETQYF.

This clonotype was seen ten or more times. The chain carries TRBV29-1 and TRBJ1-1, with no clear D. V lost 0 bases to trimming and J lost 1 base, with 6 bases between them. The CDR3 totals 13 residues. CDR1 and CDR2 from the germline V gene are SQVTM and ANQGSEA. The CDR3: CSVEEGTNTEAFF. The CDR3 DNA sequence: TGCAGCGTTGAAGAGGGCACGAACACTGAAGCTTTCTTT.

This clonotype was seen many times. This chain connects TRBV12-3 or TRBV12-4 to TRBJ1-1, with TRBD1 identical over 7 bases. V was clipped by 2 bases and J by 5 bases; unmatched bases: 5. This CDR3 has 14 amino acids. The DNA of the CDR3 is TGTGCCAGCAGTTTAAACAGGGGACGGACTGAAGCTTTCTTT. Translation: CASSLNRGRTEAFF.

This clonotype has a handful of counts. The chain links TRBV6-5 to TRBJ2-5; TRBD2 aligns across 15 bases. This CDR3 is 19 amino acids long. Germline V lookup: CDR1 MNHEY, CDR2 SVGAGI. Trimming cost V 6 bases and J 4 bases; bases outside gene matches: 15. The CDR3 bases are TGTGCCAGCAGGGGGACTAGCGGGAGGTCGGTCAGTCCCCGAGAGACCCAGTACTTC. Protein sequence: CASRGTSGRSVSPRETQYF.

This clonotype was found many times. CDR3 nucleotides: TGCAGTGCTGGGGACAGGATGAACACTGAAGCTTTCTTT. Translating gives CSAGDRMNTEAFF. This chain connects TRBV20-1 to TRBJ1-1; 8 nucleotides align to TRBD1. The J segment lost 0 bases and the V segment lost 5 bases, leaving 2 bases of the junction unmatched. CDR1 DFQATT and CDR2 SNEGSKA come from the germline V gene (reference sequence). The CDR3 contains 13 residues.

This chain joins TRBV7-9 and TRBJ1-1; TRBD1 matches at 10 bases. This CDR3 spans 16 amino acids. Germline V gene data show CDR1 as SEHNR and CDR2 as FQNEAQ (reference sequence). V was clipped by 5 bases and J by 1 base; unmatched bases: 7. CDR3 DNA: TGTGCCAGCAGCCCCCAGGACAGGGGGAAGAACACTGAAGCTTTCTTT. Its protein product is CASSPQDRGKNTEAFF. Variable domain in full (rest from reference TRBV7-9 and TRBJ1-1): DTGVSQNPRHKITKRGQNVTFRCDPISEHNRLYWYRQTLGQGPEFLTYFQNEAQLEKSRLLSDRFSAERPKGSFSTLEIQRTEQGDSAMYLCASSPQDRGKNTEAFFGQGTRLTVV.

This clonotype was observed a few times. The CDR3 reads CASSYIAEEAQYF. The CDR3 nucleotides are TGTGCCAGCAGTTACATTGCTGAAGAAGCCCAGTACTTC. This chain connects TRBV6-2 or TRBV6-3 to TRBJ2-5; no reliable D call. The CDR3 length is 13 residues. Germline V gene lookup returns CDR1 MNHEY and CDR2 SVGEGT. V lost 2 bases, J lost 9 bases, and 13 bases lay in between.

This clonotype occurred many times. V usage is TRBV2 and J usage is TRBJ1-1; 7 bases are a match to TRBD1. Germline lookup yields CDR1 SNHLY and CDR2 FYNNEI. The CDR3 covers 14 residues. J was trimmed by 4 bases and V by 5 bases; bases with no gene match: 7. The CDR3 sequence: CASSSQGLGTEAFF. The CDR3 DNA reads as TGTGCCAGCAGTTCACAGGGGTTGGGCACTGAAGCTTTCTTT.

Only a few counts were recorded for this clonotype. The rearrangement links TRBV13 to TRBJ2-1; D gene uncertain. CDR3 length: 16 amino acids. Looked up from germline, CDR1 is PRHDT and CDR2 is FYEKMQ (reference sequence). Between the trimmed V and J ends, which lost 3 bases and 0 bases, there was a span of 12 bases. The CDR3 spells CASSFFGISSYNEQFF. Written as DNA, the CDR3 is TGTGCCAGCAGCTTCTTCGGCATAAGCTCCTACAATGAGCAGTTCTTC.

Many counts were recorded for this clonotype. The chain has TRBV20-1 and TRBJ1-1, with D perhaps TRBD1 (6 bases). In germline, CDR1 is DFQATT, CDR2 SNEGSKA (reference sequence). The V end was cut by 4 bases, the J end by 1 base, with 10 bases between. This CDR3 has 13 amino acids. The CDR3: CSAKQGTNTEAFF. The CDR3 DNA follows: TGCAGTGCTAAGCAGGGGACGAACACTGAAGCTTTCTTT.

This clonotype was detected a few times. The chain combines TRBV12-3 or TRBV12-4 with TRBJ2-7; 10 nucleotides match TRBD1. The CDR3 totals 14 residues. With 5 bases clipped from V and 7 bases from J, the junction kept 8 bases outside the gene matches. DNA for the CDR3: TGTGCCAGCAGTCGAAGACAGGGGGCCTCGGAGCAGTACTTC. Residues: CASSRRQGASEQYF.

Concerning this clonotype: A much larger clone lies one base from this, so it may be a read error. The genes are TRBV12-3 or TRBV12-4 and TRBJ1-1; TRBD1 matches 7 bases. CDR3 length: 13 amino acids. CDR3 sequence reads: CVSTQDRTTEAFF. The DNA of the CDR3 is TGTGTCAGCACCCAGGACAGGACTACTGAAGCTTTCTTT.